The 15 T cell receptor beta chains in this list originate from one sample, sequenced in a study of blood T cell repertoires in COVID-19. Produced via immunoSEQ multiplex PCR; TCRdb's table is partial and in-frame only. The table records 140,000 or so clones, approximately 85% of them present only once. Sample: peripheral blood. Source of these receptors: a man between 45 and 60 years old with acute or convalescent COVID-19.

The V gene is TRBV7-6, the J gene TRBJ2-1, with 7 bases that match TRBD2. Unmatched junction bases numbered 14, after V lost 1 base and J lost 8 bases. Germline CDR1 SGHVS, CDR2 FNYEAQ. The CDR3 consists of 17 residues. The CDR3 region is CASSLGGGGEVGHEQFF. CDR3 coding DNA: TGTGCCAGCAGCTTAGGTGGGGGAGGGGAGGTTGGCCATGAGCAGTTCTTC.

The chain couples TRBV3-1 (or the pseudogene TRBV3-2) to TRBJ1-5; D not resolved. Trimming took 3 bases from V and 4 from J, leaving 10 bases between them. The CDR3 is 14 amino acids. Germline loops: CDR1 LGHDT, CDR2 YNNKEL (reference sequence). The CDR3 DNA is TGTGCCAGCAGCCACGACCGAGGGAATCAGCCCCAGCATTTT. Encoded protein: CASSHDRGNQPQHF.

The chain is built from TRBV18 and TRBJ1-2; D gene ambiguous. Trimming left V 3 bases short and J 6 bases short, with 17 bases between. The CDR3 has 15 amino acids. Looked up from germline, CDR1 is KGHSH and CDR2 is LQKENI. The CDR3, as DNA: TGTGCCAGCTCACCGCATGAGCCCCCCTCGGATGGCTACACCTTC. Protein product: CASSPHEPPSDGYTF.

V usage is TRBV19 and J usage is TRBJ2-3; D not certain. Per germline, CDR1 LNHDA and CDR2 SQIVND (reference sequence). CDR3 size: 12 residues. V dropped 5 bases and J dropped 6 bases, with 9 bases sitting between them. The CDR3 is CASSSPADTQYF. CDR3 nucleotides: TGTGCCAGTAGTTCCCCAGCGGATACGCAGTATTTT.

DNA of the CDR3: TGTGCCAGTAGTAGTCTGAGGGCAGAGACCCAGTACTTC. Amino acids: CASSSLRAETQYF. The chain uses TRBV19 and TRBJ2-5; perhaps TRBD2 as D (5 bases). The CDR3 spans 13 residues. The germline CDR1 and CDR2 sequences are LNHDA and SQIVND (reference sequence). V lost 4 bases, J lost 4 bases, and 10 bases lay in between.

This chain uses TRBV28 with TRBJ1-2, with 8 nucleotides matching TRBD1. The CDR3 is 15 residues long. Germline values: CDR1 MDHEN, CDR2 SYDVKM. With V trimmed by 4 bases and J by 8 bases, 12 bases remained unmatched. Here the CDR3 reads CASSSQGRTGRGYTF. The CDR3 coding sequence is TGTGCCAGCAGTTCTCAAGGCCGGACAGGGCGAGGCTACACCTTC.

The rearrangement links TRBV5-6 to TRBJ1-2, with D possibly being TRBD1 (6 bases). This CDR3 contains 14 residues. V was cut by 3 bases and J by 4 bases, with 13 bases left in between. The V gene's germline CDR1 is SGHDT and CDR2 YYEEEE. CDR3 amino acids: CASSYTGTGYGYTF. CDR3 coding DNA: TGTGCCAGCAGCTACACAGGGACGGGCTATGGCTACACCTTC.

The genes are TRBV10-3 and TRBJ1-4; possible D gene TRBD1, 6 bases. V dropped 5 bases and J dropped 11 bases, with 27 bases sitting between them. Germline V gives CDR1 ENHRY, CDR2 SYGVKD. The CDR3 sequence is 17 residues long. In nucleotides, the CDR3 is TGTGCCATCAGTACCGGGACAAGTGGGGCCCTGGGCGGTAAACTGTTTTTT. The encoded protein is CAISTGTSGALGGKLFF.

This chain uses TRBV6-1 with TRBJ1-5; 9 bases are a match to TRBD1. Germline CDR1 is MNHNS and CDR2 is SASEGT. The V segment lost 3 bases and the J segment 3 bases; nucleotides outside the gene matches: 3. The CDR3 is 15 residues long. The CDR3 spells CASSEDRGLNQPQHF. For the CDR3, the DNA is TGTGCCAGCAGTGAGGACAGGGGACTCAATCAGCCCCAGCATTTT.

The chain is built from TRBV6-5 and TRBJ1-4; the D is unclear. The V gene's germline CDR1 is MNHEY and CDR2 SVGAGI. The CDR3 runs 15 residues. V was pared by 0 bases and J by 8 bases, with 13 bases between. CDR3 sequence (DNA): TGTGCCAGCAGTTACTCGATGAGGGTTAACGAAAAACTGTTTTTT. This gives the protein CASSYSMRVNEKLFF.

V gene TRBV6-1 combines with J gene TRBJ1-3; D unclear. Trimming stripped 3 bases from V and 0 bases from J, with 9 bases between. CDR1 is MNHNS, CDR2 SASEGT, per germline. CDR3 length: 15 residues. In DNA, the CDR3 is TGTGCCAGCAGTGAGCTGTGGAGCTCTGGAAACACCATATATTTT. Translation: CASSELWSSGNTIYF.

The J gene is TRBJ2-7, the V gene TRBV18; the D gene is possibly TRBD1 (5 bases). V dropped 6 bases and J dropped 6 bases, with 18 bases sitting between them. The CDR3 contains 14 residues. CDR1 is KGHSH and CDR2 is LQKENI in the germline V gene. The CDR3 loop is CASSQGTIEAEQYF. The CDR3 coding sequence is TGTGCCAGCTCCCAGGGTACAATTGAGGCCGAGCAGTACTTC.

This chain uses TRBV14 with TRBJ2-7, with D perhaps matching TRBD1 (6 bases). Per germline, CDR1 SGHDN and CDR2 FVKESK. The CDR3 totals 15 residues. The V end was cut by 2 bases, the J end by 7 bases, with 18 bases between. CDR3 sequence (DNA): TGTGCCAGCAGCCAATATGTTAGGGGGAACGGGGAGCAGTACTTC. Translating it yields CASSQYVRGNGEQYF.

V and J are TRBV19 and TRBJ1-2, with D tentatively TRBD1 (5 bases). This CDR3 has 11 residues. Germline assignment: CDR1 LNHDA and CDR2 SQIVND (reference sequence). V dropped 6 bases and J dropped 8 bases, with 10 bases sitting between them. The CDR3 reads CASSRVGGYTF. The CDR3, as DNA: TGTGCCAGTAGCAGGGTCGGGGGCTACACCTTC.

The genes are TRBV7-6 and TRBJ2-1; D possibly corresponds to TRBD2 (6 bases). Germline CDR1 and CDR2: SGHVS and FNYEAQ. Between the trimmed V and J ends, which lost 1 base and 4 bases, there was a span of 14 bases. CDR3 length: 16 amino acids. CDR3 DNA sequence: TGTGCCAGCAGCTTAGAGGGACTGCCCCCTTACAATGAGCAGTTCTTC. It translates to CASSLEGLPPYNEQFF.